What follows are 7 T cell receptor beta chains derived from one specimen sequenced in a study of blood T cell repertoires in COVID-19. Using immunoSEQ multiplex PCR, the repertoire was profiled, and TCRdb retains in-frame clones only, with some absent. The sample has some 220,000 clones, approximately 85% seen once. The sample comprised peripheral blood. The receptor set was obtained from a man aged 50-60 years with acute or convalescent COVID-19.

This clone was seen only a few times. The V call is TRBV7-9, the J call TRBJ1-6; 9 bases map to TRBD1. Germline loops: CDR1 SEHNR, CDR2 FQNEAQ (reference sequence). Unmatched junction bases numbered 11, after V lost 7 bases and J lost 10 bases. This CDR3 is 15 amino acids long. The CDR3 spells CASMGPGTGYSPLHF. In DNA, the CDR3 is TGTGCCAGCATGGGGCCAGGGACAGGGTACTCACCCCTCCACTTT.

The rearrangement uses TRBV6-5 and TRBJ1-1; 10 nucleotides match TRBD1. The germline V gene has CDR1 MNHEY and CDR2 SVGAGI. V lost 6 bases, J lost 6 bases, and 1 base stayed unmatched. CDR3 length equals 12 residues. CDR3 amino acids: CASRDRGAEAFF. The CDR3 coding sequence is TGTGCCAGCAGGGACAGGGGGGCTGAAGCTTTCTTT.

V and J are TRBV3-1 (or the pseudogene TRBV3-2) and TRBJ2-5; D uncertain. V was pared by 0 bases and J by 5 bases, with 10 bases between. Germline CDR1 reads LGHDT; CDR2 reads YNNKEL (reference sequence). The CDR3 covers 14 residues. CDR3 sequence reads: CASSQESLRETQYF. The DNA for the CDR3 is TGTGCCAGCAGCCAAGAATCGCTGCGGGAGACCCAGTACTTC.

CDR3 nucleotide sequence: TGTGCCTGGAGTGTATTTCAGACAGGGTCTCAGCCCCAGCATTTT. Translation gives CAWSVFQTGSQPQHF. The chain is built from TRBV30 and TRBJ1-5; 7 nucleotides agree with TRBD1. Per the germline V gene, CDR1 is GTSNPN and CDR2 is SVGIG (reference sequence). This CDR3 is 15 amino acids long. J was trimmed by 6 bases and V by 0 bases; bases with no gene match: 8.

CDR3 protein: CASRTASSYEQYF. In DNA, the CDR3 is TGTGCCAGCAGAACTGCTAGCTCCTACGAGCAGTACTTC. The chain is built from TRBV7-9 and TRBJ2-7; D is unclear. The length of the CDR3 is 13 residues. Germline V gives CDR1 SEHNR, CDR2 FQNEAQ (reference sequence). The V gene lost 6 bases and the J gene lost 0 bases, with 9 bases spanning the gap.

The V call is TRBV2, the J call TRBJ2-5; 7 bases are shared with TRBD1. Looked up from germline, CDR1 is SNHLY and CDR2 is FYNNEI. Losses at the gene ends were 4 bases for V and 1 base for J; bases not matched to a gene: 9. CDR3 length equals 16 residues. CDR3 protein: CASSVQETGLQETQYF. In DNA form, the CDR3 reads TGTGCCAGCAGTGTTCAAGAGACAGGGCTCCAAGAGACCCAGTACTTC.

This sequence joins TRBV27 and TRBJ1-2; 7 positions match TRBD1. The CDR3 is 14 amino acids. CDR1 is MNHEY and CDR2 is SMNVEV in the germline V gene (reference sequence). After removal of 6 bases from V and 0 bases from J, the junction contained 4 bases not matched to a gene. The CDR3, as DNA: TGTGCCAGCAGGCCGACAGGGTCTAACTATGGCTACACCTTC. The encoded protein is CASRPTGSNYGYTF.